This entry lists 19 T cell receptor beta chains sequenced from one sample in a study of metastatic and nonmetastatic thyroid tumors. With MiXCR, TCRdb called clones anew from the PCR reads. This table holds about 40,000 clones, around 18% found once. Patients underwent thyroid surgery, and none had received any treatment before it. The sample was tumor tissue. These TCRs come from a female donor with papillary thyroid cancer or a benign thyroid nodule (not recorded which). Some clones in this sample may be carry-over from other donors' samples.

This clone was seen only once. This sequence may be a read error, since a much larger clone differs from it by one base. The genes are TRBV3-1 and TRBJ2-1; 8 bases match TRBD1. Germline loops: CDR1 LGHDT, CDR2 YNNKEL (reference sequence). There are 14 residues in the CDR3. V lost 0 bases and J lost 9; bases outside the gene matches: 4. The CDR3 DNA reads TGTGCCAGCAGCCAAGATGGACAGGGCAGTGAGCAGTTCTTC. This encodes CASSQDGQGSEQFF.

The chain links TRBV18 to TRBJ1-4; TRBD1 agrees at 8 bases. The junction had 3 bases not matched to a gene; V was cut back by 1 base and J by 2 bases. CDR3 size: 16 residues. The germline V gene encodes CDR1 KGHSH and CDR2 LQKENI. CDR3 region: CASSPHNRGTNEKLFF. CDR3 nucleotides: TGTGCCAGCTCACCACACAACAGGGGGACTAATGAAAAACTGTTTTTT.

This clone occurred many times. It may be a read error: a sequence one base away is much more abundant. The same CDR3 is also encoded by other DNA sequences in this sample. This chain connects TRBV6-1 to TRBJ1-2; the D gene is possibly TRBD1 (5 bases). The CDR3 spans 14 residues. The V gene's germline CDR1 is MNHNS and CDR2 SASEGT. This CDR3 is CASRKDISSRGYTF. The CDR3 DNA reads TGCGCCAGCAGGAAGGACATCTCCTCGAGGGGCTACACCTTC.

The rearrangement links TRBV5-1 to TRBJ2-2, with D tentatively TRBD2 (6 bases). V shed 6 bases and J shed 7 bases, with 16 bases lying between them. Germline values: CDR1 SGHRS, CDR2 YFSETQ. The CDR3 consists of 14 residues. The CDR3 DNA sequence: TGCGCCAGCAACGACGGCGGGGTGATCGGGGAGCTGTTTTTT. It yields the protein CASNDGGVIGELFF.

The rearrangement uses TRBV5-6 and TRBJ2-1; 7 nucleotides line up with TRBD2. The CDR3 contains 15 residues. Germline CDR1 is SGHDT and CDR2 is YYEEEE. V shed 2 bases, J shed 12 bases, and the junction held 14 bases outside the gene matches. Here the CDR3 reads CASSLMLADDFRQFF. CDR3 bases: TGTGCCAGCAGCTTAATGCTAGCGGATGATTTTCGGCAGTTCTTC. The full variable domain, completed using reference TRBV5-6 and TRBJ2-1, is DAGVTQSPTHLIKTRGQQVTLRCSPKSGHDTVSWYQQALGQGPQFIFQYYEEEERQRGNFPDRFSGHQFPNYSSELNVNALLLGDSALYLCASSLMLADDFRQFFGPGTRLTVL.

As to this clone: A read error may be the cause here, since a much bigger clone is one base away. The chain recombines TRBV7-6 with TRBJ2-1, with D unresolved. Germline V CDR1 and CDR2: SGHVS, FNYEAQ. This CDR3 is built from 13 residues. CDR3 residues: CASILGLRGEQFF. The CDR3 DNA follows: TGTGCCAGCATCTTAGGTCTTAGAGGTGAGCAGTTCTTC.

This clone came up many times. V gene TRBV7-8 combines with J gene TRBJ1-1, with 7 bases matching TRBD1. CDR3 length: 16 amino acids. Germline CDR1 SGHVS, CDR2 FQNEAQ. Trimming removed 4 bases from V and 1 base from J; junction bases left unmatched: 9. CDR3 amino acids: CASSSELGTANTEAFF. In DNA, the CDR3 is TGTGCCAGCAGCTCAGAGCTTGGGACAGCGAACACTGAAGCTTTCTTT.

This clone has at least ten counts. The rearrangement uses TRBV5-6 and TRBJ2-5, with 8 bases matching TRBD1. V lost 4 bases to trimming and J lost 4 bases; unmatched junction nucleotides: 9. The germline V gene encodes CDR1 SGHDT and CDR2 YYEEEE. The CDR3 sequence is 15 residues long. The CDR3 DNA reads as TGTGCCAGCAGCGTGACAGGGGTCCTAGGAGAGACCCAGTACTTC. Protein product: CASSVTGVLGETQYF.

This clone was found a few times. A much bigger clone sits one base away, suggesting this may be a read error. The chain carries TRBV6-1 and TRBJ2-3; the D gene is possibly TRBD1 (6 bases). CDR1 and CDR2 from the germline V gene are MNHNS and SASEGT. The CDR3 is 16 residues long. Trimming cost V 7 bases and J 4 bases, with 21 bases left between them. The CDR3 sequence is CASMLPFGGFADTQYF. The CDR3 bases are TGTGCCAGCATGCTACCATTTGGGGGCTTTGCAGATACGCAGTATTTT.

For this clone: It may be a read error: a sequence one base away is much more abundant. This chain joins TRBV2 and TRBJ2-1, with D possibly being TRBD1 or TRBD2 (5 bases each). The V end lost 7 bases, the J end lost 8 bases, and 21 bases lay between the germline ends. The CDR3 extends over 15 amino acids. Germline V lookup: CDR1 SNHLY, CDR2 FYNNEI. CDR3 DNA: TGTGCCAGCAAGTGGGACCAGGTCCGTCCCGATGAGCAGTTCTTC. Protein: CASKWDQVRPDEQFF.

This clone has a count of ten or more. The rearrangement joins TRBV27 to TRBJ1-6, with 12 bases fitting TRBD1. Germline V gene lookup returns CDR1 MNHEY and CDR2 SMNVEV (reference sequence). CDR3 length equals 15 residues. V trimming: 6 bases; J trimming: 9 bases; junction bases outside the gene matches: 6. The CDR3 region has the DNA TGTGCCAGCAGCCCACCGGGACAGGGGGCTTCACCCCTCCACTTT. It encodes CASSPPGQGASPLHF.

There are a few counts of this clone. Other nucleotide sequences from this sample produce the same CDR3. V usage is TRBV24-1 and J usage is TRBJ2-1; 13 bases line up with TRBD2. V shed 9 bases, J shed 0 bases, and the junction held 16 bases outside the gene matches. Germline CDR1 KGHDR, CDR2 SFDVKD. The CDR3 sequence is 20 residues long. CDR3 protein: CATGTQPGLAGHSSYNEQFF. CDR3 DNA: TGTGCCACCGGGACGCAACCGGGACTAGCGGGACATAGCTCCTACAATGAGCAGTTCTTC.

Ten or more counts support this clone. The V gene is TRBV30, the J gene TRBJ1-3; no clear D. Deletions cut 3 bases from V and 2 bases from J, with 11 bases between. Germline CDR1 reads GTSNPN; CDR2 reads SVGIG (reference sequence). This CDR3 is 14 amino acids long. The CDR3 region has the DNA TGTGCCTGGAGGGCCTTCTCGCCTGGAAACACCATATATTTT. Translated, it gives CAWRAFSPGNTIYF.

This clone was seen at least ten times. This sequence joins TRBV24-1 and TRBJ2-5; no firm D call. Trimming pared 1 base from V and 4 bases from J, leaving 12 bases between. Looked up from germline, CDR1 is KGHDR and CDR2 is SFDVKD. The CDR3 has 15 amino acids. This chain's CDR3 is CATSDLSDGGETQYF. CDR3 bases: TGTGCCACCAGTGATTTATCGGACGGCGGAGAGACCCAGTACTTC.

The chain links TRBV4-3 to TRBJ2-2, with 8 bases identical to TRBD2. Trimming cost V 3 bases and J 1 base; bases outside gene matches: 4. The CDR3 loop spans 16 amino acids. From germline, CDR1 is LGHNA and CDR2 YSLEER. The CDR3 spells CASSQQLAVNTGELFF. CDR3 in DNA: TGCGCCAGCAGCCAGCAACTAGCGGTGAACACCGGGGAGCTGTTTTTT.

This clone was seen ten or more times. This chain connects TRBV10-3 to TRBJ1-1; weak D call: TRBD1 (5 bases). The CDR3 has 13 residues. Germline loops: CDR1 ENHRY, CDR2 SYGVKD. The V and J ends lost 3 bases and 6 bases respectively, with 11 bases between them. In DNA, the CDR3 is TGTGCCATCAGTGACCAGGGTTTGGCTGAAGCTTTCTTT. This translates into CAISDQGLAEAFF.

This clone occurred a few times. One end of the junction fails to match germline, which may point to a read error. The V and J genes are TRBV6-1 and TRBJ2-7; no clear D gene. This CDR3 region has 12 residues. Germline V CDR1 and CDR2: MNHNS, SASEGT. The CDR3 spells CASSEGEWQKTF. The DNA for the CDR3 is TGTGCCAGCAGTGAAGGAGAGTGGCAGAAAACATTC.

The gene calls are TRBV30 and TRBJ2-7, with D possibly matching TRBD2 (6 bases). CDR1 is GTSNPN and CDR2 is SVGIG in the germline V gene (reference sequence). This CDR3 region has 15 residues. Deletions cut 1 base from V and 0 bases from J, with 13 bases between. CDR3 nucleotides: TGTGCCTGGAGTGGTGGTCTAGCGATCTCCTACGAGCAGTACTTC. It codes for CAWSGGLAISYEQYF.

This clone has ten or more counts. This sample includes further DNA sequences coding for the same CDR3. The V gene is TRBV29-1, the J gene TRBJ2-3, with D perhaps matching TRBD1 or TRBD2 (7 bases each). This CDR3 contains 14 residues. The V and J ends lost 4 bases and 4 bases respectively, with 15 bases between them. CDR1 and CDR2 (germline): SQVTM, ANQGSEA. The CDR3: CSVAAGGGPDTQYF. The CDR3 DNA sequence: TGCAGCGTTGCGGCAGGGGGGGGCCCAGATACGCAGTATTTT.